Following are 9 T cell receptor beta chains from one sample sequenced in a study of shared clonotypes between healthy human individuals. Measured with immunoSEQ multiplex PCR; TCRdb has only the in-frame clones, and not every one. Found here are more than 550,000 clones, roughly 91% of them singletons; the top ten hold 30% to 40%. Sequences were obtained from memory CD8+ T cells from PBMCs. Subset defined: CD45RO+ cells pooled with CCR7-negative TemRA cells. Receptors originate from a young man in good health. Some clones in this sample may be carry-over from other donors' samples.

The chain is built from TRBV7-8 and TRBJ2-1, with TRBD2 identical over 12 bases. The CDR3 consists of 15 residues. The trim removed 4 bases at V and 6 bases at J, leaving 4 bases unmatched. Per the germline V gene, CDR1 is SGHVS and CDR2 is FQNEAQ. The CDR3 here is CASSSGLAGTNEQFF. Here the CDR3 DNA reads TGTGCCAGCAGCTCCGGACTAGCGGGAACCAATGAGCAGTTCTTC.

The rearrangement links TRBV14 to TRBJ2-4; 7 nucleotides match TRBD2. Per germline, CDR1 SGHDN and CDR2 FVKESK. The J segment lost 9 bases and the V segment lost 5 bases, leaving 4 bases of the junction unmatched. The CDR3 consists of 12 residues. CDR3 sequence: CASSSRTSIQYF. The DNA for the CDR3 is TGTGCCAGCAGCTCACGGACTAGCATTCAGTACTTC.

The chain recombines TRBV7-9 with TRBJ2-4; weak D call: TRBD1 (6 bases). The CDR3 covers 13 residues. Trimming cost V 3 bases and J 7 bases, with 10 bases left between them. The germline V gene encodes CDR1 SEHNR and CDR2 FQNEAQ (reference sequence). As DNA, the CDR3 is TGTGCCAGCAGCTTCGGCCAGGGGAACATTCAGTACTTC. It specifies CASSFGQGNIQYF.

V usage is TRBV5-3 and J usage is TRBJ2-7; D may be TRBD2 (5 bases). TRBV5-3 is noted as an ORF with a role that remains uncertain. CDR3 size: 14 residues. Trimming shortened V by 10 bases and J by 7 bases, and 24 bases separated the two germline ends. CDR3 protein: CAFPLGISCEEQYF. CDR3 nucleotides: TGTGCCTTTCCGCTCGGGATCTCCTGCGAAGAGCAGTACTTC.

This clone came up once. V gene TRBV6-5 combines with J gene TRBJ2-7; 8 bases align to TRBD2. The CDR3 consists of 15 residues. V lost 6 bases and J lost 2; bases outside the gene matches: 9. Per the germline V gene, CDR1 is MNHEY and CDR2 is SVGAGI. CDR3 bases: TGTGCCAGCAGGCGCGACCCGGGGGGGGCCTACGAGCAGTACTTC. It is translated as CASRRDPGGAYEQYF.

This clone occurred many times. This chain links TRBV9 with TRBJ2-3; TRBD2 is a possible D gene (5 bases). The V gene lost 3 bases and the J gene lost 1 base, with 18 bases spanning the gap. The CDR3 contains 17 residues. The germline V gene has CDR1 SGDLS and CDR2 YYNGEE. CDR3: CASSAPRGGSRTDTQYF. CDR3 DNA: TGTGCCAGCAGCGCCCCCCGGGGTGGGAGCCGCACAGATACGCAGTATTTT. The full variable domain, in which reference TRBV9 and TRBJ2-3 provide the parts outside the CDR3, is DSGVTQTPKHLITATGQRVTLRCSPRSGDLSVYWYQQSLDQGLQFLIQYYNGEERAKGNILERFSAQQFPDLHSELNLSSLELGDSALYFCASSAPRGGSRTDTQYFGPGTRLTVL.

This clone was recorded only once. The V and J genes are TRBV4-1 and TRBJ2-5, with 11 nucleotides matching TRBD2. V shed 1 base and J 2 bases; nucleotides not matched to a gene: 3. Germline-derived CDR1 and CDR2 are MGHRA and YSYEKL. The CDR3 extends over 16 amino acids. CDR3 protein: CASSQGLAGKQETQYF. The CDR3 DNA follows: TGCGCCAGCAGCCAAGGACTAGCGGGGAAACAAGAGACCCAGTACTTC.

The chain links TRBV7-9 to TRBJ1-4; D is possibly TRBD1 (6 bases). This CDR3 has 12 residues. Germline-derived CDR1 and CDR2 are SEHNR and FQNEAQ (reference sequence). Trimming pared 7 bases from V and 5 bases from J, leaving 8 bases between. The CDR3: CASTGVNEKLFF. CDR3 bases: TGTGCCAGCACAGGGGTGAATGAAAAACTGTTTTTT.

The chain carries TRBV14 and TRBJ2-7; D may be TRBD1 (6 bases). CDR1 and CDR2 (germline): SGHDN, FVKESK. The length of the CDR3 is 16 residues. Trimming cost V 3 bases and J 6 bases, with 21 bases left between them. The CDR3 nucleotides read TGTGCCAGCAGCCACGACCGACGTTCAGGGGCCACCGAGCAGTACTTC. Protein: CASSHDRRSGATEQYF.